This TCR beta chain is drawn from a study of T-cell memory formation after mild COVID-19. Study-level information: Each donor largely had its own TCR clusters.

The CDR3 sequence is 13 residues long. V trimming: 7 bases; J trimming: 4 bases; junction bases outside the gene matches: 5. Germline CDR1 and CDR2: MDHEN and SYDVKM. TCRdb fed the 5' RACE reads into MiXCR, producing one record per CDR3 protein. The table records about 600,000 distinct CDR3 sequences, less than 25% of them present only once. This clonotype appeared a few times. As yet, its antigen is unknown. Study results and caveats: Whereas later expanders leaned CD4+, clones contracting day 15 to 85 showed a balanced CD4/CD8 makeup. Chiefly within CM and EM were the contracting CD4+ clones; CD8+ ones were within EMRA. The study detected some responding clones in pre-infection memory, suggesting cross-reactive memory joined.

This chain connects TRBV28 to TRBJ2-7; TRBD1 matches at 9 bases. The material sequenced was PBMCs or a T cell subset sorted from them (not recorded which). This sequence was found in an adult woman who had mild COVID-19 (a few samples of this study predate the infection). Cell type and time point are not known. The CDR3 loop reads CASNTGQGYEQYF. The CDR3 DNA reads TGTGCCAGCAACACTGGACAGGGGTACGAGCAGTACTTC. Looking up the rest from reference TRBV28 and TRBJ2-7 gives the full variable domain: DVKVTQSSRYLVKRTGEKVFLECVQDMDHENMFWYRQDPGLGLRLIYFSYDVKMKEKGDIPEGYSVSREKKERFSLILESASTNQTSMYLCASNTGQGYEQYFGPGTRLTVT.